Each of the 26 T cell receptor beta chains below was sequenced from the same sample in a study of CD8 T cells in ankylosing spondylitis. General study points: Blood of patients with ankylosing spondylitis appeared to be characterized by a TCR beta motif of several highly homologous variants.

TCRdb re-analysed the 5' RACE reads in MiXCR, keeping a single row per CDR3 protein. The data contain a few hundred thousand distinct CDR3 sequences, 20% to 25% of them singletons. Which antigens these TCRs recognize remains unknown. The material sequenced was blood, either unsorted or a sorted T cell fraction (not recorded which). All receptors derive from a male donor with ankylosing spondylitis.

V usage is TRBV18 and J usage is TRBJ1-2, with D perhaps matching TRBD1 (5 bases). Germline CDR1 is KGHSH and CDR2 is LQKENI. CDR3 length: 13 amino acids. The germline V and J ends were trimmed by 3 bases and 4 bases, with 9 bases remaining between them. The CDR3, as DNA: TGTGCCAGCTCACCGACAGACCCCTATGGCTACACCTTC. Its translation is CASSPTDPYGYTF. Drawing the rest from reference TRBV18 and TRBJ1-2, the complete variable domain is NAGVMQNPRHLVRRRGQEARLRCSPMKGHSHVYWYRQLPEEGLKFMVYLQKENIIDESGMPKERFSAEFPKEGPSILRIQQVVRGDSAAYFCASSPTDPYGYTFGSGTRLTVV.

The rearrangement uses TRBV5-1 and TRBJ2-7, with 7 bases aligning to TRBD1. Germline values: CDR1 SGHRS, CDR2 YFSETQ. CDR3 length: 15 residues. The ends lost 4 bases at V and 2 bases at J; junction bases unmatched: 9. Here the CDR3 reads CASSPQPGQPYEQYF. The CDR3 DNA is TGCGCCAGCAGCCCTCAGCCGGGACAGCCCTACGAGCAGTACTTC.

This clonotype was observed a handful of times. The chain carries TRBV7-9 and TRBJ2-5, with a possible D match to TRBD2 (5 bases). The CDR3 has 14 amino acids. The germline V and J ends were trimmed by 3 bases and 2 bases, with 10 bases remaining between them. From germline, CDR1 is SEHNR and CDR2 FQNEAQ (reference sequence). Here the CDR3 reads CASSLERFQETQYF. The CDR3 DNA is TGTGCCAGCAGCTTGGAGCGGTTTCAAGAGACCCAGTACTTC.

The rearrangement links TRBV2 to TRBJ2-7; D is unresolved. From germline, CDR1 is SNHLY and CDR2 FYNNEI. CDR3 length: 13 amino acids. Trimming took off 7 bases at V and 1 base at J, with 11 bases between the two ends. The chain's CDR3 is CASKWAESYEQYF. The CDR3 DNA follows: TGTGCCAGCAAGTGGGCCGAATCCTACGAGCAGTACTTC.

The V and J genes are TRBV28 and TRBJ2-3, with D maybe TRBD1 (6 bases). The germline V gene encodes CDR1 MDHEN and CDR2 SYDVKM. V was pared by 5 bases and J by 0 bases, with 12 bases between. The CDR3 is made up of 15 amino acids. The CDR3 protein is CASSPRQVSTDTQYF. As DNA, the CDR3 is TGTGCCAGCAGTCCACGACAGGTCAGCACAGATACGCAGTATTTT.

In its sample, this clonotype was seen a few times. The V gene is TRBV12-3 or TRBV12-4, the J gene TRBJ2-2; either TRBD1 or TRBD2 may supply D (5 bases each). CDR3 size: 15 residues. V lost 5 bases and J 6 bases, leaving 16 bases between the germline ends. Written as DNA, the CDR3 is TGTGCCAGCAGTCCAGGGACGCTGCGGGCCGGGGAGCTGTTTTTT. Translated: CASSPGTLRAGELFF.

This clonotype was seen ten or more times. The chain carries TRBV4-2 and TRBJ2-7, with 8 nucleotides matching TRBD1. Germline V CDR1 and CDR2: LGHNA, YNFKEQ. The CDR3 length is 15 residues. With 1 base clipped from V and 3 bases from J, the junction kept 5 bases outside the gene matches. The chain's CDR3 is CASSQGRTGSYEQYF. CDR3 coding DNA: TGTGCCAGCAGCCAAGGGCGGACAGGGAGCTACGAGCAGTACTTC.

The chain employs TRBV2 and TRBJ2-7; 8 bases match TRBD1. Germline-derived CDR1 and CDR2 are SNHLY and FYNNEI. Trimming removed 7 bases from V and 7 bases from J; junction bases left unmatched: 15. The CDR3 contains 15 residues. The CDR3 DNA follows: TGTGCCAGCATCCTAACAGGGGGGTTATCAGGAGAGCAGTACTTC. This gives the protein CASILTGGLSGEQYF.

This clonotype occurred once. The gene calls are TRBV9 and TRBJ2-1; D is possibly TRBD2 (6 bases). Deletions cut 4 bases from V and 9 bases from J, with 17 bases between. This CDR3 is 14 amino acids long. From germline, CDR1 is SGDLS and CDR2 YYNGEE. CDR3 DNA sequence: TGTGCCAGCAGCCCCCGACTAGGCGGTTTTGAGCAGTTCTTC. Amino acid sequence: CASSPRLGGFEQFF. The full variable domain, its missing parts supplied by reference TRBV9 and TRBJ2-1, is DSGVTQTPKHLITATGQRVTLRCSPRSGDLSVYWYQQSLDQGLQFLIQYYNGEERAKGNILERFSAQQFPDLHSELNLSSLELGDSALYFCASSPRLGGFEQFFGPGTRLTVL.

In its sample, this clonotype was seen many times. For the CDR3, the DNA is TGTGCCAGCAGCTTAGTACGCGGGGGTGAGAGAACTTTCTTT. Translating gives CASSLVRGGERTFF. This chain joins TRBV7-9 and TRBJ1-1; the D gene is possibly TRBD1 (5 bases). Looked up from germline, CDR1 is SEHNR and CDR2 is FQNEAQ (reference sequence). Between the trimmed V and J ends, which lost 1 base and 12 bases, there was a span of 18 bases. CDR3 size: 14 residues.

As regards this clonotype: One junction end disagrees with the germline gene, perhaps due to a read error. The chain combines TRBV11-3 with TRBJ1-2; D uncertain. The CDR3 has 11 amino acids. Germline lookup yields CDR1 SGHNT and CDR2 YENEEA. CDR3 region: CASSQTVARSF. DNA of the CDR3: TGTGCCAGCAGTCAGACCGTGGCGAGGTCCTTC.

This clonotype was detected only a few times. This rearrangement joins TRBV6-2 or TRBV6-3 to TRBJ2-1, with 9 bases that match TRBD1. The CDR3 has 16 amino acids. Germline-derived CDR1 and CDR2 are MNHEY and SVGEGT. V was pared by 6 bases and J by 6 bases, with 12 bases of the junction left unmatched. The CDR3 DNA is TGTGCCAGCAGAACCCCGGGGACAGGGAAACGCAATGAGCAGTTCTTC. This gives the protein CASRTPGTGKRNEQFF.

This clonotype has only a few counts. V is TRBV19 and J is TRBJ2-1; D is uncertain. There are 11 residues in the CDR3. From germline, CDR1 is LNHDA and CDR2 SQIVND (reference sequence). Trimming removed 3 bases at V and 6 bases at J, with 3 bases between. CDR3: CASSISNEQFF. In DNA, the CDR3 is TGTGCCAGTAGTATCTCCAATGAGCAGTTCTTC.

V and J are TRBV12-3 or TRBV12-4 and TRBJ1-2, with a possible D match to TRBD1 (5 bases). This CDR3 has 14 residues. The ends were cut back, 6 bases at V and 5 bases at J, with 16 bases in the middle. The DNA of the CDR3 is TGTGCCAGCAGCCAAAACCGGGACTATTATGGCTACACCTTC. Translated, it gives CASSQNRDYYGYTF.

The V and J genes are TRBV20-1 and TRBJ2-7; tentatively, D is TRBD2 (6 bases). The CDR3 length is 17 residues. CDR1 is DFQATT, CDR2 SNEGSKA, per germline (reference sequence). Trimming stripped 0 bases from V and 0 bases from J, with 18 bases between. CDR3 DNA sequence: TGCAGTGCTAGAGATCGTTGGGGACTCCCAAGCTCCTACGAGCAGTACTTC. Translated, it gives CSARDRWGLPSSYEQYF.

This clonotype was seen a handful of times. V is TRBV10-3 and J is TRBJ2-3; 8 bases line up with TRBD1. The germline V gene encodes CDR1 ENHRY and CDR2 SYGVKD. The CDR3 consists of 14 residues. V was clipped by 10 bases and J by 5 bases; unmatched bases: 11. CDR3 nucleotide sequence: TGTGCCACCGGACCAGACAGGGGAGGAGATACGCAGTATTTT. As protein: CATGPDRGGDTQYF.

This sequence joins TRBV29-1 and TRBJ2-2; TRBD2 aligns across 11 bases. The trim removed 4 bases at V and 8 bases at J, leaving 0 bases unmatched. Germline loops: CDR1 SQVTM, CDR2 ANQGSEA. The CDR3 consists of 12 residues. The DNA for the CDR3 is TGCAGCGTTGGGACTAGCGGGGGGGAGCTGTTTTTT. As protein: CSVGTSGGELFF.

This chain connects TRBV10-3 to TRBJ1-5; D might be TRBD1 (6 bases). The ends were cut back, 7 bases at V and 5 bases at J, with 12 bases in the middle. This CDR3 spans 13 amino acids. Per germline, CDR1 ENHRY and CDR2 SYGVKD. The CDR3 nucleotides read TGTGCCATCACCAGGGACACCGATCAGCCCCAGCATTTT. Its translation: CAITRDTDQPQHF.

V is TRBV20-1 and J is TRBJ1-5; D perhaps matches TRBD1 (5 bases). This CDR3 region has 17 residues. The V end lost 6 bases, the J end lost 2 bases, and 23 bases lay between the germline ends. Germline V gene sequence: CDR1 DFQATT, CDR2 SNEGSKA (reference sequence). CDR3 residues: CSALGGARDWGNQPQHF. The CDR3 nucleotides are TGCAGTGCCCTTGGAGGAGCCAGGGACTGGGGCAATCAGCCCCAGCATTTT.

The chain combines TRBV5-1 with TRBJ2-7, with 7 bases aligning to TRBD2. V was pared by 4 bases and J by 3 bases, with 16 bases of the junction left unmatched. The CDR3 length is 17 residues. Germline-derived CDR1 and CDR2 are SGHRS and YFSETQ. The CDR3 DNA reads as TGCGCCAGCAGCGGGTGGTTAGCGGGCAACCTCGTCTACGAGCAGTACTTC. It specifies CASSGWLAGNLVYEQYF.

CDR3 DNA sequence: TGTGCCAGCAGCGTAAGAGGACTAGCGGGAGAGTCGGTCACAGATACGCAGTATTTT. Protein sequence: CASSVRGLAGESVTDTQYF. The chain is built from TRBV9 and TRBJ2-3, with 13 nucleotides matching TRBD2. In germline, CDR1 is SGDLS, CDR2 YYNGEE. The CDR3 spans 19 residues. After removal of 1 base from V and 2 bases from J, the junction contained 10 bases not matched to a gene.

This sequence joins TRBV20-1 and TRBJ2-4, with 7 bases aligning to TRBD2. V lost 4 bases to trimming and J lost 16 bases; unmatched junction nucleotides: 19. Germline loops: CDR1 DFQATT, CDR2 SNEGSKA (reference sequence). There are 14 residues in the CDR3. This CDR3 reads CSATAGTTPEGQYF. The DNA for the CDR3 is TGCAGTGCTACCGCCGGGACTACGCCCGAGGGGCAATACTTC.

J is TRBJ2-7 and V is TRBV10-3, with 8 bases lining up with TRBD2. Germline V lookup: CDR1 ENHRY, CDR2 SYGVKD. V lost 3 bases and J lost 5; bases outside the gene matches: 6. The length of the CDR3 is 14 residues. The CDR3 bases are TGTGCCATCAGTGACGGCGGGAGGAGCGACGAGCAGTACTTC. Its translation is CAISDGGRSDEQYF.

This clonotype was observed a few times. The chain uses TRBV11-2 and TRBJ2-5; weak D call: TRBD2 (6 bases). Per the germline V gene, CDR1 is SGHAT and CDR2 is FQNNGV. CDR3 size: 15 residues. With 10 bases removed from V and 1 base from J, the gap between germline ends came to 19 bases. CDR3 DNA: TGTGCCACCCGTGGCGCTAGGGACTTCCAAGAGACCCAGTACTTC. It is translated as CATRGARDFQETQYF.

This clonotype came up a few times. The chain uses TRBV15 and TRBJ2-1; a possible D gene is TRBD2 (6 bases). The germline V and J ends were trimmed by 2 bases and 0 bases, with 17 bases remaining between them. Germline assignment: CDR1 LNHNV and CDR2 YYDKDF (reference sequence). The CDR3 runs 18 residues. The CDR3 nucleotides are TGTGCCACCAGCAGAATAGCGCCTGGGAGGAGCTCCTACAATGAGCAGTTCTTC. Translating it yields CATSRIAPGRSSYNEQFF.

The chain combines TRBV3-1 with TRBJ2-1, with unresolved D. CDR3 length: 13 residues. The germline V gene encodes CDR1 LGHDT and CDR2 YNNKEL (reference sequence). V shed 0 bases and J shed 10 bases, with 10 bases lying between them. The CDR3 nucleotides read TGTGCCAGCAGCCAAGAAATGGGTAGGGAGCAGTTCTTC. Protein product: CASSQEMGREQFF.